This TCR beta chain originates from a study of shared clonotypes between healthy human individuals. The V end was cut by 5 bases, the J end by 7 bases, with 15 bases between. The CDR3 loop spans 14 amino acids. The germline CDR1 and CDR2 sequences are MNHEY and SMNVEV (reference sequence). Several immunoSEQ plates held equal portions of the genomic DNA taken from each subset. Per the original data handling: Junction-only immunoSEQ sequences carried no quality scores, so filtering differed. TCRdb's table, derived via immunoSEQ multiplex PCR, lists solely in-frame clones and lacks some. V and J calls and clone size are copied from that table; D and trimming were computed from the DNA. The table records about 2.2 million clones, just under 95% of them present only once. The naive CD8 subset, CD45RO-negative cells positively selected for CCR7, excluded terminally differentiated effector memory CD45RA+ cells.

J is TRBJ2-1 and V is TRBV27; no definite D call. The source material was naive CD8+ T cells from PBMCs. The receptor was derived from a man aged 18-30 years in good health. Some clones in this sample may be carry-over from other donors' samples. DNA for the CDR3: TGTGCCAGCAGTCCCTCCGGTTTCAGGAATGAGCAGTTCTTC. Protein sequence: CASSPSGFRNEQFF.